What follows describes a single TCR beta chain. It is likely a read error, because the conserved phenylalanine at the end of the CDR3 is missing. A second PCR, run for 7 to 11 cycles, used a sample-barcoded 5' primer plus a J-beta primer mix. MiXCR, applied by TCRdb to the 5' RACE reads, yields one record per CDR3 protein. The table shows under 1,100,000 distinct CDR3 sequences, with roughly 24% occurring only once. Germline V gene lookup returns CDR1 LNHDA and CDR2 SQIVND (reference sequence). Trimming cost V 4 bases and J 0 bases; bases outside gene matches: 5. There are 15 residues in the CDR3. These data originate in a study of blood T cells in healthy people across ages. This sample was shared with a second study, whose subject was T cells of mothers and their children.

Sequenced material: blood. The sequence was obtained from a girl aged 2-10 years in good health. The rearrangement joins TRBV19 to TRBJ1-1; the match to TRBD1 covers 7 bases. CDR3: CASSRQGNLNTEAFI. The CDR3 bases are TGTGCCAGTAGTAGACAGGGAAACCTGAACACTGAAGCTTTCATT.